This TCR beta chain was obtained from a study of cytomegalovirus exposure and HLA in healthy donors. With 60 Vbeta and 13 Jbeta primers, the PCR was carried out. The data were produced by immunoSEQ multiplex PCR, yet TCRdb's version contains in-frame clones alone and is incomplete. Counted here are roughly 160,000 clones, roughly four fifths occurring once; the ten biggest clones make up around 1.5%. With respect to this clone: The antigen remains unidentified.

Notes on the study in general: Through in vitro validation, a few CMV-associated chains were shown to be specific for CMV antigens. Immune exposure data for these donors was limited to CMV serostatus. Presence/absence analyses supposed approximately even sequencing depth among donors.

The CDR3 contains 13 residues. Per the germline V gene, CDR1 is SGHDN and CDR2 is FVKESK. V lost 1 base to trimming and J lost 7 bases, with 8 bases between them. This chain uses TRBV14 with TRBJ1-5; D remains unclear. Sequenced input: PBMCs. This receptor was obtained from a man aged 60-69 years in good health and CMV-seronegative. The CDR3 bases are TGTGCCAGCAGCCAAGTTATCCGGCAGCCCCAGCATTTT. It yields the protein CASSQVIRQPQHF. The full variable domain, its missing parts supplied by reference TRBV14 and TRBJ1-5, is EAGVTQFPSHSVIEKGQTVTLRCDPISGHDNLYWYRRVMGKEIKFLLHFVKESKQDESGMPNNRFLAERTGGTYSTLKVQPAELEDSGVYFCASSQVIRQPQHFGDGTRLSIL.